This T cell receptor beta chain was identified during a study of CD8+ T cells in alopecia areata. Study-wide findings and caveats: Scalp samples also contribute reads from the resident alphabeta T cells found in normal skin. Lesional tissue from the scalp (especially in alopecia totalis/universalis) showed higher clonality than normal scalp.

Extracted from the samples, RNA was reverse transcribed into cDNA to serve as the sequencing template. Only in-frame clones appear in the TCRdb table, and some are missing; sequencing was by immunoSEQ multiplex PCR. This sample has 150,000 to 200,000 clones, with about three fifths found just once. The CDR3 runs 11 residues. Trimming pared 1 base from V and 10 bases from J, leaving 4 bases between. Germline CDR1 is KGHSH and CDR2 is LQKENI. CD4+ and CD8+ T cells were sorted from PBMCs stained for CD3, CD4 and CD8. About this clone itself: Its antigen is unknown.

The sequenced material came from CD4+ T cells sorted from blood. This TCR derives from a human donor in good health. The V gene is TRBV18, the J gene TRBJ1-4; the D is unclear. The CDR3 DNA is TGTGCCAGCTCACCACGGGGAAAACTGTTTTTT. This sequence encodes CASSPRGKLFF.